The clone carrying this T cell receptor (beta chain) was seen at least ten times. Unique molecular identifiers tagged individual cDNA molecules. TCRdb redid the calling of the 5' RACE reads with MiXCR, one entry per CDR3 protein. The table lists some 66,000 distinct CDR3 sequences, less than 15% of them singletons, with roughly 8.3% in the top ten. This entry comes from a study of early T cells in non-severe SARS-CoV-2 infection. Per the germline V gene, CDR1 is SEHNR and CDR2 is FQNEAQ (reference sequence). V was pared by 4 bases and J by 1 base, with 2 bases of the junction left unmatched. The CDR3 consists of 14 residues.

V gene TRBV7-9 combines with J gene TRBJ2-3, with 7 bases that match TRBD1. The sequence came from an adult who was a healthcare worker with PCR-confirmed SARS-CoV-2 infection or an uninfected control (not recorded which). Material for sequencing was whole blood. The CDR3: CASSYGQGTDTQYF. CDR3 in DNA: TGTGCCAGCAGCTACGGACAGGGCACAGATACGCAGTATTTT.